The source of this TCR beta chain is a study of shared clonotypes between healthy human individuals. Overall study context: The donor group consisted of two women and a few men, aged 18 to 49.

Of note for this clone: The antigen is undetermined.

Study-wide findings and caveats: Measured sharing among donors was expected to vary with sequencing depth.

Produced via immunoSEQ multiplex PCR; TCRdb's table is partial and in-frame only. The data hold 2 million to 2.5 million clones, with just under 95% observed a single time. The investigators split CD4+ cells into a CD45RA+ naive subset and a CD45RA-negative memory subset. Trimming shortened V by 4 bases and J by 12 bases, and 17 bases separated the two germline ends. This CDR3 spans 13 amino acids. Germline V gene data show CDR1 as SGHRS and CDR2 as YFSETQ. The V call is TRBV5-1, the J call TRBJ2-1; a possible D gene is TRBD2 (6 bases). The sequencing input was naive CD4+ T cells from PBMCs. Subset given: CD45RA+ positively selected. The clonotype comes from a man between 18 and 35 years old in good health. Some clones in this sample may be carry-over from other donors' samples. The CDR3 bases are TGCGCCAGCAGCGACCGTCCGGGACTCGGGCAGTTCTTC. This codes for CASSDRPGLGQFF.